The 7 T cell receptor beta chains below were found in one sample sequenced in a study of beta chain features in type 1 diabetes. Every bit of the isolated RNA underwent reverse transcription, so sequencing read expressed TCRB transcripts. Sequenced by immunoSEQ multiplex PCR; TCRdb stores in-frame clones only, minus some. Among 400,000 to 600,000 clones listed, approximately 28% were seen once. The material sequenced was naive CD4+ T cells from blood. Receptors were obtained from a man aged 18 to 30 in good health.

V is TRBV7-2 and J is TRBJ2-3, with D uncertain. The CDR3 is 12 residues long. CDR1 is SGHTA, CDR2 FQGNSA, per germline. Trimming cost V 5 bases and J 3 bases, with 6 bases left between them. In nucleotides, the CDR3 is TGTGCCAGCAGCCCGTTTACAGATACGCAGTATTTT. Protein product: CASSPFTDTQYF. Drawing the rest from reference TRBV7-2 and TRBJ2-3, the complete variable domain is GAGVSQSPSNKVTEKGKDVELRCDPISGHTALYWYRQSLGQGLEFLIYFQGNSAPDKSGLPSDRFSAERTGGSVSTLTIQRTQQEDSAVYLCASSPFTDTQYFGPGTRLTVL.

This clone was counted between two and nine times. The chain links TRBV30 to TRBJ1-1; D not resolved. Germline V gene sequence: CDR1 GTSNPN, CDR2 SVGIG (reference sequence). The length of the CDR3 is 12 residues. V was clipped by 0 bases and J by 12 bases, with 14 bases between them. CDR3 DNA: TGTGCCTGGAGTGTTATCGGCGCCCCCCCTTTCTTT. The encoded protein is CAWSVIGAPPFF.

This clone was found a few times. This CDR3 reads CASSIMDEQFF. The CDR3 coding sequence is TGTGCCAGCAGCATCATGGATGAGCAGTTCTTC. V usage is TRBV11-3 and J usage is TRBJ2-1; D unresolved. The CDR3 has 11 residues. CDR1 and CDR2 (germline): SGHNT, YENEEA. Trimming left V 5 bases short and J 8 bases short, with 7 bases between. Full variable domain (outside the CDR3, taken from reference TRBV11-3 and TRBJ2-1): EAGVVQSPRYKIIEKKQPVAFWCNPISGHNTLYWYLQNLGQGPELLIRYENEEAVDDSQLPKDRFSAERLKGVDSTLKIQPAELGDSAVYLCASSIMDEQFFGPGTRLTVL.

The CDR3 spells CAWRADRGTYGYTF. CDR3 DNA sequence: TGTGCCTGGAGGGCAGACAGGGGGACCTATGGCTACACCTTC. V and J are TRBV30 and TRBJ1-2; 9 bases agree with TRBD1. Germline CDR1 reads GTSNPN; CDR2 reads SVGIG (reference sequence). This CDR3 has 14 residues. With V trimmed by 3 bases and J by 4 bases, 6 bases remained unmatched.

A few counts support this clone. The chain has TRBV10-3 and TRBJ2-7, with 9 bases that match TRBD1. Unmatched junction bases numbered 6, after V lost 5 bases and J lost 4 bases. CDR3 length: 14 amino acids. Looked up from germline, CDR1 is ENHRY and CDR2 is SYGVKD. The CDR3 DNA follows: TGTGCCATCAGTCCGGGGACAGGGTCTTACGAGCAGTACTTC. It encodes CAISPGTGSYEQYF.

V is TRBV7-9 and J is TRBJ1-4; 7 bases are a match to TRBD1. The CDR3 has 14 amino acids. J was trimmed by 11 bases and V by 6 bases; bases with no gene match: 12. Germline V gene data show CDR1 as SEHNR and CDR2 as FQNEAQ (reference sequence). CDR3 in DNA: TGTGCCAGCAGTAGGGACAGAAGGGATTTCAAACTGTTTTTT. As protein: CASSRDRRDFKLFF.

The V gene is TRBV9, the J gene TRBJ2-1; tentative D call: TRBD1 (6 bases). Trimming took 6 bases from V and 5 from J, leaving 18 bases between them. Germline assignment: CDR1 SGDLS and CDR2 YYNGEE. The CDR3 covers 15 residues. The CDR3 bases are TGTGCCAGCACCCCCCAACACAGGGCCCACAATGAGCAGTTCTTC. It codes for CASTPQHRAHNEQFF. The full variable domain, completed using reference TRBV9 and TRBJ2-1, is DSGVTQTPKHLITATGQRVTLRCSPRSGDLSVYWYQQSLDQGLQFLIQYYNGEERAKGNILERFSAQQFPDLHSELNLSSLELGDSALYFCASTPQHRAHNEQFFGPGTRLTVL.